There are many counts of the clone carrying this T cell receptor (beta chain). A single record per CDR3 protein comes from TCRdb applying MiXCR to the 5' RACE reads. In the table there are 50,000 or so distinct CDR3 sequences, about 13% of which are singletons. The sample originates from a study of early T cells in non-severe SARS-CoV-2 infection. Looked up from germline, CDR1 is SGHRS and CDR2 is YFSETQ. Trimming cost V 4 bases and J 3 bases, with 15 bases left between them. The CDR3 is 15 amino acids. Sequenced input: whole blood. This TCR came from an adult who was a healthcare worker with PCR-confirmed SARS-CoV-2 infection or an uninfected control (not recorded which). This sequence joins TRBV5-1 and TRBJ2-3; D is perhaps TRBD1 (5 bases). In nucleotides, the CDR3 is TGCGCCAGCAGCGCCAGGGTCGCCTTGACAGATACGCAGTATTTT. It is translated as CASSARVALTDTQYF.